Below, 32 T cell receptor beta chains from the same sample are listed, as sequenced in a study of OX40 agonist ivuxolimab in advanced cancers. The protocol was immunoSEQ multiplex PCR, while the TCRdb copy is restricted to in-frame clones and leaves out a portion. This sample has under 30,000 clones, with approximately 83% found just once. Sequenced material: CD4+ or CD8+ T cells sorted from blood, taken in a trial of the OX40 agonist ivuxolimab. The receptors stem from an adult with an advanced solid tumor such as melanoma, head and neck, liver or kidney cancer.

On this clone itself: At one end, the junction sequence differs from germline, possibly due to a read error. J is TRBJ2-5 and V is TRBV29-1, with D unclear. The length of the CDR3 is 11 residues. The germline V gene has CDR1 SQVTM and CDR2 ANQGSEA. The DNA for the CDR3 is TGCAGCGTTGAAGGTGCGGCAGTGGAGAACTTC. It encodes CSVEGAAVENF.

The chain combines TRBV14 with TRBJ2-3; D not certain. The CDR3 runs 16 residues. Germline V CDR1 and CDR2: SGHDN, FVKESK. Trimming left V 0 bases short and J 14 bases short, with 24 bases between. The CDR3: CASSQDRKSWNLGLYF. CDR3 sequence (DNA): TGTGCCAGCAGCCAAGATAGGAAGTCCTGGAACCTAGGATTGTATTTT.

The rearrangement joins TRBV2 to TRBJ2-7; D is undetermined. Per germline, CDR1 SNHLY and CDR2 FYNNEI. The CDR3 is 15 amino acids. V lost 6 bases to trimming and J lost 0 bases, with 15 bases between them. The CDR3 loop reads CASSRAHPASYEQYF. The CDR3 DNA follows: TGTGCCAGCAGCCGAGCCCACCCGGCCTCCTACGAGCAGTACTTC.

The chain recombines TRBV27 with TRBJ2-7; D call uncertain. The CDR3 consists of 15 residues. From germline, CDR1 is MNHEY and CDR2 SMNVEV (reference sequence). V dropped 5 bases and J dropped 2 bases, with 16 bases sitting between them. The CDR3 loop reads CASSPGPENTYEQYF. The CDR3, as DNA: TGTGCCAGCAGTCCCGGACCCGAGAACACCTACGAGCAGTACTTC.

The V call is TRBV2, the J call TRBJ1-4; D gene unclear. The germline V gene has CDR1 SNHLY and CDR2 FYNNEI. The CDR3 contains 14 residues. Trimming left V 4 bases short and J 8 bases short, with 14 bases between. This CDR3 reads CASSVTGSGEKLFF. For the CDR3, the DNA is TGTGCCAGCAGTGTAACGGGCTCGGGGGAAAAACTGTTTTTT.

The chain combines TRBV2 with TRBJ2-3; 7 bases map to TRBD2. The CDR3 has 17 amino acids. CDR1 is SNHLY, CDR2 FYNNEI, per germline. V dropped 7 bases and J dropped 0; count of bases not matched to a gene: 13. Here the CDR3 reads CASKTGRRGSSTDTQYF. In DNA form, the CDR3 reads TGTGCCAGCAAGACCGGGAGGCGGGGATCTAGCACAGATACGCAGTATTTT.

The genes are TRBV6-1 and TRBJ2-3, with D hard to call. Germline assignment: CDR1 MNHNS and CDR2 SASEGT. CDR3 length equals 12 residues. V dropped 6 bases and J dropped 6 bases, with 10 bases sitting between them. The CDR3 protein is CASSALLDTQYF. The CDR3 DNA sequence: TGTGCCAGCAGCGCCCTCTTGGATACGCAGTATTTT.

This sequence joins TRBV5-1 and TRBJ1-1; D is uncertain. The V gene's germline CDR1 is SGHRS and CDR2 YFSETQ. Deletions cut 2 bases from V and 11 bases from J, with 19 bases between. The CDR3 runs to 14 residues. The CDR3 is CASSFGLQWPEAFF. The CDR3 nucleotides read TGCGCCAGCAGCTTTGGGCTACAATGGCCCGAGGCTTTCTTT.

The chain links TRBV5-1 to TRBJ1-1, with 8 nucleotides matching TRBD1. Germline V gene lookup returns CDR1 SGHRS and CDR2 YFSETQ. With 6 bases clipped from V and 1 base from J, the junction kept 2 bases outside the gene matches. This CDR3 spans 13 amino acids. The CDR3 bases are TGCGCCAGCACACAGGGGGGGAACACTGAAGCTTTCTTT. As protein: CASTQGGNTEAFF. The whole variable domain, filled in from reference TRBV5-1 and TRBJ1-1, reads KAGVTQTPRYLIKTRGQQVTLSCSPISGHRSVSWYQQTPGQGLQFLFEYFSETQRNKGNFPGRFSGRQFSNSRSEMNVSTLELGDSALYLCASTQGGNTEAFFGQGTRLTVV.

The chain links TRBV12-5 to TRBJ1-4; weak D call: TRBD1 (6 bases). The V and J ends lost 6 bases and 6 bases respectively, with 8 bases between them. The length of the CDR3 is 12 residues. Germline V gives CDR1 LGHNT, CDR2 FRNRAP. The CDR3 is CASGWTDEKLFF. CDR3 DNA sequence: TGTGCTAGTGGCTGGACAGATGAAAAACTGTTTTTT.

A single count supports this clone. The chain recombines TRBV7-7 with TRBJ2-5; 10 bases line up with TRBD1. Per germline, CDR1 SSHAT and CDR2 FNYEAQ (reference sequence). The trim removed 0 bases at V and 5 bases at J, leaving 9 bases unmatched. The CDR3 consists of 17 residues. Here the CDR3 reads CASSLAKGQGRRETQYF. DNA for the CDR3: TGTGCCAGCAGCTTAGCAAAGGGACAGGGGAGGCGGGAGACCCAGTACTTC.

The rearrangement joins TRBV5-4 to TRBJ2-7, with 8 bases that match TRBD1. The ends lost 0 bases at V and 1 base at J; junction bases unmatched: 0. CDR3 size: 14 residues. Germline V gives CDR1 SGHNT, CDR2 YYREEE (reference sequence). The CDR3 DNA is TGTGCCAGCAGCTTGGGGGACAGGTCCTACGAGCAGTACTTC. Translated: CASSLGDRSYEQYF.

The chain recombines TRBV5-6 with TRBJ2-2, with D possibly matching TRBD1 (7 bases). Looked up from germline, CDR1 is SGHDT and CDR2 is YYEEEE. Trimming cost V 3 bases and J 7 bases, with 16 bases left between them. This CDR3 has 15 residues. The CDR3: CASSWGDRMLGELFF. In nucleotides, the CDR3 is TGTGCCAGCAGCTGGGGGGACAGAATGCTCGGGGAGCTGTTTTTT.

Note on this clone: The same CDR3 arises from other DNA sequences in this sample as well. The chain combines TRBV7-9 with TRBJ1-1; D not certain. This CDR3 contains 15 residues. The V end was cut by 0 bases, the J end by 0 bases, with 8 bases between. From germline, CDR1 is SEHNR and CDR2 FQNEAQ (reference sequence). DNA of the CDR3: TGTGCCAGCAGCTTAGCCGAAGGTATGAACACTGAAGCTTTCTTT. This translates into CASSLAEGMNTEAFF. Full variable domain (missing parts from reference TRBV7-9 and TRBJ1-1): DTGVSQNPRHKITKRGQNVTFRCDPISEHNRLYWYRQTLGQGPEFLTYFQNEAQLEKSRLLSDRFSAERPKGSFSTLEIQRTEQGDSAMYLCASSLAEGMNTEAFFGQGTRLTVV.

The chain joins TRBV27 to TRBJ1-1; no firm D call. Trimming took 2 bases from V and 4 from J, leaving 14 bases between them. This CDR3 has 15 residues. Germline CDR1 reads MNHEY; CDR2 reads SMNVEV (reference sequence). This CDR3 reads CASSLAGGFATEAFF. CDR3 sequence (DNA): TGTGCCAGCAGTTTAGCCGGCGGGTTTGCCACTGAAGCTTTCTTT.

This chain uses TRBV9 with TRBJ2-7; possibly TRBD2 for D (7 bases). Germline V gene sequence: CDR1 SGDLS, CDR2 YYNGEE. Trimming removed 4 bases at V and 6 bases at J, with 14 bases between. The CDR3 consists of 13 residues. CDR3 sequence: CASSYRGGSEQYF. The CDR3 DNA is TGTGCCAGCAGCTATAGGGGGGGTAGCGAGCAGTACTTC. The full variable domain, completed using reference TRBV9 and TRBJ2-7, is DSGVTQTPKHLITATGQRVTLRCSPRSGDLSVYWYQQSLDQGLQFLIQYYNGEERAKGNILERFSAQQFPDLHSELNLSSLELGDSALYFCASSYRGGSEQYFGPGTRLTVT.

The gene calls are TRBV1 and TRBJ1-5. TRBV1 is designated a pseudogene. This CDR3 comprises 17 residues. In DNA, the CDR3 is TGCACCAGCAGCCAAGAGCGAACTAGGACTAACAATCAGCCCCAGCATTTT. It encodes CTSSQERTRTNNQPQHF.

The gene calls are TRBV4-2 and TRBJ2-7; TRBD2 matches at 8 bases. V lost 0 bases and J lost 6; bases outside the gene matches: 7. This CDR3 is 15 amino acids long. Per germline, CDR1 LGHNA and CDR2 YNFKEQ. The CDR3 spells CASSQDRGLAGEQYF. In nucleotides, the CDR3 is TGTGCCAGCAGCCAAGATAGAGGACTAGCAGGCGAGCAGTACTTC.

The chain links TRBV27 to TRBJ2-7; D perhaps matches TRBD2 (7 bases). CDR3 length equals 12 residues. The germline V gene encodes CDR1 MNHEY and CDR2 SMNVEV (reference sequence). Deletions cut 6 bases from V and 5 bases from J, with 11 bases between. The CDR3 DNA sequence: TGTGCCAGCAGCGGGGGGCCGCACGAGCAGTACTTC. This encodes CASSGGPHEQYF.

This chain connects TRBV7-4 to TRBJ2-3; D is possibly TRBD1 or TRBD2 (5 bases each). The CDR3 runs 15 residues. CDR1 SGHVT and CDR2 SQSDAQ come from the germline V gene. The ends were cut back, 0 bases at V and 2 bases at J, with 9 bases in the middle. CDR3 sequence: CASSLAGDDTDTQYF. CDR3 bases: TGTGCCAGCAGCTTAGCGGGGGATGACACAGATACGCAGTATTTT.

The V call is TRBV6-5, the J call TRBJ1-2, with D possibly TRBD1 on 6 matching bases. This CDR3 is built from 14 residues. V gave up 2 bases and J gave up 7 bases, with 14 bases separating them. The germline CDR1 and CDR2 sequences are MNHEY and SVGAGI. The CDR3 spells CASSYMGGASGYTF. For the CDR3, the DNA is TGTGCCAGCAGTTACATGGGGGGCGCGAGTGGCTACACCTTC.

On this clone itself: A read error is possible here, since a much larger clone lies one base away. The chain has TRBV5-4 and TRBJ2-7; TRBD1 is a possible D gene (6 bases). Trimming left V 2 bases short and J 6 bases short, with 6 bases between. The CDR3 extends over 11 amino acids. The germline CDR1 and CDR2 sequences are SGHNT and YYREEE (reference sequence). The chain's CDR3 is CASSLGGEQYF. The CDR3 bases are TGTGCCAGCAGCTTAGGGGGCGAGCAGTACTTC.

The CDR3 loop reads CASRQGGSSQETQYF. In nucleotides, the CDR3 is TGTGCCAGCCGACAGGGAGGCTCAAGCCAAGAGACCCAGTACTTC. This chain links TRBV2 with TRBJ2-5, with a weak D call TRBD1 (7 bases). This CDR3 has 15 amino acids. V lost 8 bases to trimming and J lost 1 base, with 17 bases between them. The germline V gene encodes CDR1 SNHLY and CDR2 FYNNEI.

This chain links TRBV5-6 with TRBJ2-1; D possibly matches TRBD1 or TRBD2 (6 bases each). V was pared by 0 bases and J by 0 bases, with 16 bases between. The CDR3 totals 18 residues. The germline CDR1 and CDR2 sequences are SGHDT and YYEEEE. The CDR3 is CASSLVLGGRSSYNEQFF. Here the CDR3 DNA reads TGTGCCAGCAGCTTGGTTTTAGGGGGGCGGAGCTCCTACAATGAGCAGTTCTTC.

This chain links TRBV9 with TRBJ1-6, with D perhaps TRBD1 (6 bases). The CDR3 totals 14 residues. The germline CDR1 and CDR2 sequences are SGDLS and YYNGEE. V lost 4 bases and J lost 14, with 19 bases in between. The chain's CDR3 is CASSPMTGRLALHF. The CDR3 coding sequence is TGTGCCAGCAGCCCAATGACAGGCAGGTTGGCCCTCCACTTT.

The chain is built from TRBV7-7 and TRBJ2-7; D unresolved. The CDR3 runs to 16 residues. Germline lookup yields CDR1 SSHAT and CDR2 FNYEAQ (reference sequence). The V and J ends lost 1 base and 3 bases respectively, with 16 bases between them. CDR3 protein: CASSLGTNNAIYEQYF. The CDR3, as DNA: TGTGCCAGCAGCTTAGGGACGAATAACGCCATCTACGAGCAGTACTTC. The full variable domain, completed using reference TRBV7-7 and TRBJ2-7, is GAGVSQSPRYKVTKRGQDVTLRCDPISSHATLYWYQQALGQGPEFLTYFNYEAQPDKSGLPSDRFSAERPEGSISTLTIQRTEQRDSAMYRCASSLGTNNAIYEQYFGPGTRLTVT.

The gene calls are TRBV2 and TRBJ2-7, with D possibly matching TRBD1 (5 bases). The germline V gene encodes CDR1 SNHLY and CDR2 FYNNEI. CDR3 size: 14 residues. Trimming took off 1 base at V and 4 bases at J, with 11 bases between the two ends. CDR3 in amino acids: CASSEGVQGYEQYF. CDR3 DNA sequence: TGTGCCAGCAGTGAAGGGGTGCAGGGTTACGAGCAGTACTTC. The whole variable domain, filled in from reference TRBV2 and TRBJ2-7, reads EPEVTQTPSHQVTQMGQEVILRCVPISNHLYFYWYRQILGQKVEFLVSFYNNEISEKSEIFDDQFSVERPDGSNFTLKIRSTKLEDSAMYFCASSEGVQGYEQYFGPGTRLTVT.

This rearrangement joins TRBV6-5 to TRBJ2-7; 10 nucleotides align to TRBD1. The J segment lost 8 bases and the V segment lost 5 bases, leaving 9 bases of the junction unmatched. The CDR3 has 14 residues. Per germline, CDR1 MNHEY and CDR2 SVGAGI. CDR3 in amino acids: CASSEAGTGVKQYF. The CDR3 bases are TGTGCCAGCAGTGAGGCCGGGACAGGGGTCAAGCAGTACTTC.

The chain employs TRBV7-6 and TRBJ2-3, with D maybe TRBD2 (6 bases). The CDR3 has 16 residues. CDR1 and CDR2 (germline): SGHVS, FNYEAQ. Trimming left V 5 bases short and J 1 base short, with 16 bases between. The CDR3 loop reads CASSHWREGGTDTQYF. The CDR3 DNA reads as TGTGCCAGCAGCCATTGGAGGGAAGGGGGCACAGATACGCAGTATTTT.

The chain combines TRBV27 with TRBJ1-5, with 7 nucleotides matching TRBD1. CDR1 MNHEY and CDR2 SMNVEV come from the germline V gene (reference sequence). The V and J ends lost 9 bases and 7 bases, in that order; junction bases with no gene match: 15. This CDR3 has 15 residues. In nucleotides, the CDR3 is TGTGCCAGTTCCTCCGGGACAGCAGCAGAGCAGCCCCAGCATTTT. Translating it yields CASSSGTAAEQPQHF.

In this sample, this clone turned up once. The rearrangement links TRBV27 to TRBJ1-4, with D tentatively TRBD1 (5 bases). This CDR3 region has 16 residues. V lost 4 bases to trimming and J lost 0 bases, with 12 bases between them. Germline assignment: CDR1 MNHEY and CDR2 SMNVEV (reference sequence). DNA for the CDR3: TGTGCCAGCAGTTCGGATAGGGGTACAACTAATGAAAAACTGTTTTTT. Translated: CASSSDRGTTNEKLFF.

The chain uses TRBV11-2 and TRBJ2-5, with D maybe TRBD2 (5 bases). The CDR3 is 13 residues long. Germline V gene sequence: CDR1 SGHAT, CDR2 FQNNGV. Between the trimmed V and J ends, which lost 3 bases and 4 bases, there was a span of 9 bases. The CDR3 DNA is TGTGCCAGCAGCTTGCCCGCGGGAGAGACCCAGTACTTC. This encodes CASSLPAGETQYF.